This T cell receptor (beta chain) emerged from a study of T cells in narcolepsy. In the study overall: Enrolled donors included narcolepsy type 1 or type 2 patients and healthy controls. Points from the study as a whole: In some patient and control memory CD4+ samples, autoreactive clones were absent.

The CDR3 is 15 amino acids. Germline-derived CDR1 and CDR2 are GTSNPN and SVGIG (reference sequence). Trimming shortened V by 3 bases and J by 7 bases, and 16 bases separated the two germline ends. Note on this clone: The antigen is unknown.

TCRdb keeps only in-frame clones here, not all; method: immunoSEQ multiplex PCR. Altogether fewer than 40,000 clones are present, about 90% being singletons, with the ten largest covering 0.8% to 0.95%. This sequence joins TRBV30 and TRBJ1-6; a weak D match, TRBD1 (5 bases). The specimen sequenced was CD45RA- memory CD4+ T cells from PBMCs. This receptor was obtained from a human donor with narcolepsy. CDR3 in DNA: TGTGCCTGGAGAAAGGCCGGGACTGGGAATTCACCCCTCCACTTT. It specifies CAWRKAGTGNSPLHF.